Here is one TCR beta chain with its context. What this receptor recognizes is not known. Base qualities are not recorded, but no much larger clone differs from it by a single base. This entry is derived from a study of post-analysis software for immune sequencing data (dated by TCRdb to between 2015 and 2016). Concerning the study at large: Relapsing-remitting, secondary progressive and progressive-relapsing multiple sclerosis were recorded as disease courses, and subtype annotation was lacking for some patients. A subset of samples was prepared in parallel using single-end sample barcoding, then pooled and co-amplified after Illumina adapter ligation. The multiple sclerosis patient repertoires were compared with about a dozen previously published healthy control repertoires from donors aged roughly 6 to 25 years.

To demonstrate the VDJtools post-analysis software, the study profiled TCR beta repertoires from the peripheral blood of about 13 young patients with multiple sclerosis. The multiple sclerosis patients were children and adolescents ranging in age from 6 to 15 years. V drops 6 bases and J drops 6 bases, leaving 8 bases in between. The CDR3 contains 12 residues, cysteine and phenylalanine counted. This entry keeps only the CDR3 DNA: 36 bases, framed from base 1. Library method: PCR. TCRdb lists the instrument as Illumina HiSeq 2500. To reduce PCR and sequencing biases, unique molecular identifiers were built into the TCR beta cDNA libraries. Every 1 to 10 million input T cells yielded approximately 500,000 cDNA molecules, meaning each molecule approximated one T cell. The patient libraries were prepared and sequenced with the same protocol used for the earlier healthy control dataset. Samples belonging to the same batch were prepared together, multiplexed and sequenced on a shared HiSeq lane. The source study handled its data this way. Raw barcoded reads were processed with MIGEC, discarding single-read molecular identifier groups before consensus assembly and CDR3 extraction. Clonotype tables were post-analysed with VDJtools, and diversity was normalized by down-sampling all datasets to the smallest sample size. To correct batch-related cross-sample contamination, repertoire overlap clustering matched CDR3 amino acid sequences but not nucleotide sequences. TCRdb redid the processing of the public reads, applying fastp at Q25 and MiXCR, and retained in-frame beta chains. Each CDR3 protein appears once, grouped with its most common genes and DNA. Clone size and V and J calls follow TCRdb, not the original study. The sample table records more than 450,000 distinct CDR3 sequences; roughly 40% of these occur just once. 1.5% to 2% of the sample is held by the ten biggest clonotypes.

The study at large found these results: The multiple sclerosis patient group was slightly younger than the control group. Significantly higher frequencies in patients than in controls were found for a few TRBV segments, including TRBV5-6, TRBV5-1 and TRBV20-1. Compared with controls, multiple sclerosis patients had significantly lower normalized Chao1 diversity, a finding suggesting substantial peripheral T-cell clonal expansion. Direct clustering with F measure showed strong co-clustering of samples prepared in the same batch, prompting a batch-effect correction.

The chain is assembled from TRBV12-3 or TRBV12-4 and TRBJ1-4, with the D gene call left open. This clonotype was sampled from a girl aged 5-17 years with multiple sclerosis. Sequencing was performed on blood. The CDR3 corresponds to CASSRRDEKLFF. The DNA sequence follows: TGTGCCAGCAGCCGTCGGGATGAAAAACTGTTTTTT.